Here is one TCR beta chain with its context. The CDR3 covers 15 residues. The germline V gene encodes CDR1 MDHEN and CDR2 SYDVKM. V lost 7 bases and J 0 bases, leaving 13 bases between the germline ends. The sample is drawn from a study of cytomegalovirus exposure and HLA in healthy donors. The PCR employed 60 Vbeta primers together with 13 Jbeta primers. Some clones are missing from TCRdb's copy, which holds only in-frame ones; the method was immunoSEQ multiplex PCR. This sample has 180,000 or so clones, with 76% found just once. Material for sequencing was PBMCs. The TCR was taken from a man aged 18 to 30 in good health and CMV-seronegative. J is TRBJ1-5 and V is TRBV28, with no clear D. The CDR3 nucleotides are TGTGCCAGCACCGCCGGAGACCGTAGCAATCAGCCCCAGCATTTT. It yields the protein CASTAGDRSNQPQHF.